Here is one TCR beta chain with its context. Its target is not known. The CDR3 does not close with the conserved phenylalanine or tryptophan, likely indicating a read error. These data are taken from a study of T cells in Graves' hyperthyroidism and ophthalmopathy. Whole-study results and caveats: Most thyroid clonotypes expanded above 0.001 appeared in blood too.

The germline gives CDR1 SGHTA, CDR2 FQGNSA. The V gene lost 5 bases and the J gene lost 5 bases, with 13 bases spanning the gap. CDR3 length equals 15 residues. There were TCR beta CDR3 regions amplified from RNA transcripts. Primed by the HTBI set, a first-round RT-PCR was run on the TCR CDR3. TCRdb called the multiplex PCR reads again in MiXCR, with one record for every CDR3 protein. The repertoire has a few hundred thousand distinct CDR3 sequences, roughly 50% of them found once; the top ten carry approximately 8.2%. This chain connects TRBV7-2 to TRBJ1-6; D not certain. Sample: peripheral blood or thyroid tissue (not recorded which). This clonotype was obtained from a woman between 18 and 29 years old with Graves' hyperthyroidism. In DNA form, the CDR3 reads TGTGCCAGCAGCCAAGAATTCAGAGATAATTCACCCCTCCACTAT. Its translation: CASSQEFRDNSPLHY.